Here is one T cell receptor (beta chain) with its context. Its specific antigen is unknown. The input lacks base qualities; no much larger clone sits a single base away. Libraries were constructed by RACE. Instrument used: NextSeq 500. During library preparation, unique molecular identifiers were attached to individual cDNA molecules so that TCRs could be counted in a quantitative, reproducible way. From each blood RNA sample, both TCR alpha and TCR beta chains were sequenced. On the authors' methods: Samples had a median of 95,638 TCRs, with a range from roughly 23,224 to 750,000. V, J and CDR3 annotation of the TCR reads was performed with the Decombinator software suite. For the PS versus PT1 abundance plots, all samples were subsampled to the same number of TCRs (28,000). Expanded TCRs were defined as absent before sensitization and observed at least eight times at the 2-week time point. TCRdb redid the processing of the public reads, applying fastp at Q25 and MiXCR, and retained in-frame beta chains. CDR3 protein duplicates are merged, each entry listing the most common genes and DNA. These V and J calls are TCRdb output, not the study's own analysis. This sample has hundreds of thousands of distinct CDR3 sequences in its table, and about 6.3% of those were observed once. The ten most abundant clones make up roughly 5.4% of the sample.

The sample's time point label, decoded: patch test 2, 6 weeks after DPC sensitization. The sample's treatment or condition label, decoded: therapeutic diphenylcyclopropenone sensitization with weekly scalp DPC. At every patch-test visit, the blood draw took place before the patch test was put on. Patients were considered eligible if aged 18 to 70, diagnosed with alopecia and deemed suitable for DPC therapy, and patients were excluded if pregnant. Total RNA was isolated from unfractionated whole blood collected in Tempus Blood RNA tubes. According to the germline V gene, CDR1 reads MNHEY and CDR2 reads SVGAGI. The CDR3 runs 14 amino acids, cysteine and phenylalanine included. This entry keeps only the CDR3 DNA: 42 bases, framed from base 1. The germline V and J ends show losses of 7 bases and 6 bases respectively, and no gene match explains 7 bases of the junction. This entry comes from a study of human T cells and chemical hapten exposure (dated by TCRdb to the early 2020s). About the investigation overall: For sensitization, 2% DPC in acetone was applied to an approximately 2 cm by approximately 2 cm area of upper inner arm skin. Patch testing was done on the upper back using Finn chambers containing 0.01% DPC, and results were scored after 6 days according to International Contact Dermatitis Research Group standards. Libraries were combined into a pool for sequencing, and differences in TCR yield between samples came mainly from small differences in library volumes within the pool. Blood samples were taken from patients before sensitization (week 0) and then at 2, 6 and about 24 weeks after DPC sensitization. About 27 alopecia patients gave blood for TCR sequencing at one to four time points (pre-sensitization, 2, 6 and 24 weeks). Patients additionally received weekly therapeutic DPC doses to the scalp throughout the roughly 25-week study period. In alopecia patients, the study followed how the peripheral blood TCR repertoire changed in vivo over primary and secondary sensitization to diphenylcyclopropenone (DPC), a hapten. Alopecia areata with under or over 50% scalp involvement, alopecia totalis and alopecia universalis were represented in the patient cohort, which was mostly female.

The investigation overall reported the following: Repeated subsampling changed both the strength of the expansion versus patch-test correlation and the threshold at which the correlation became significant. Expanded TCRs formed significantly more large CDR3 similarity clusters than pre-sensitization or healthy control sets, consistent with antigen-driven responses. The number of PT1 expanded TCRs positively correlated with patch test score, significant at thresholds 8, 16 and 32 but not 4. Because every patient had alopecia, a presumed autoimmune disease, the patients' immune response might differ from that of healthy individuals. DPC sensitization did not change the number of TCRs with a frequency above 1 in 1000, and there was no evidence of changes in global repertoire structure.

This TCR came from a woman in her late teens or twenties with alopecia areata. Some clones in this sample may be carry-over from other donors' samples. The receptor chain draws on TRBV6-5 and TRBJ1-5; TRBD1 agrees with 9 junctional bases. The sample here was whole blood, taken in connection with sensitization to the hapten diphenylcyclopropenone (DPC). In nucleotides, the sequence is TGTGCCAGCACCGTCGGGACAGGGACTCAGCCCCAGCATTTT. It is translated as CASTVGTGTQPQHF.